Below, one T cell receptor beta chain is given with its context. The sample comes from a study of T cells expressing NK-cell markers. CDR3 length equals 13 residues. CDR1 is GTSNPN and CDR2 is SVGIG in the germline V gene (reference sequence). For each CDR3 protein, TCRdb gives one entry from its re-call of the 5' RACE reads, without DNA. The sample features hundreds of thousands of distinct CDR3 sequences, with less than 4.5% in its top ten. The rearrangement joins TRBV30 to TRBJ2-1. The sequenced sample was blood T cells: a sorted CD56 or NKG2C T cell subset, CD4+ or CD8+ T cells, or bulk PBMC T cells (not recorded which). This receptor was obtained from a man aged 18 to 29 in good health. CDR3 amino acids: CANSRSTYNEQFF.